This TCR beta chain was sequenced for a study of shared clonotypes between healthy human individuals. Study-wide results and caveats: Approximately 5.4% of naive CD4 clonotypes were common to several donors. Richness estimates generally favored naive over memory subsets.

Subsets obtained from CD4+ cells comprised CD45RA+ naive and CD45RA-negative memory cells. Original processing notes: Filtering differed because ImmunoSEQ produced junction-only sequences that carried no quality scores. The repertoire was sequenced with immunoSEQ multiplex PCR; TCRdb's copy has only in-frame clones and lacks some. V, J and clone size are taken as reported in that table, and D and trimming were inferred from the DNA itself. The sample includes under 1,100,000 clones, around 74% seen only once; the top ten take less than 1.5%. Germline-derived CDR1 and CDR2 are SGHRS and YFSETQ. V shed 4 bases and J 3 bases; nucleotides not matched to a gene: 15. The CDR3 length is 18 residues. On this clone: Antigen specificity is unknown.

The V gene is TRBV5-1, the J gene TRBJ2-2; TRBD2 matches 7 bases. Sequenced input: memory CD4+ T cells sorted from blood. Subset specified: CD45RA-negative fraction. The source is a man between 18 and 35 years old in good health. In DNA form, the CDR3 reads TGCGCCAGCAGCCCTCAACCTCGGAGGGGAGGGGACACCGGGGAGCTGTTTTTT. Translation: CASSPQPRRGGDTGELFF.